Below, 9 T cell receptor beta chains from the same sample are listed, as sequenced in a study of breast tumors, draining lymph nodes, adjacent tissues. Breast cancer patients provided tissue from their axillary draining lymph nodes. One entry per CDR3 protein results from TCRdb running MiXCR on the multiplex PCR reads. This sample has 250,000 or so distinct CDR3 sequences, with 30% found just once. The sample was axillary lymph node tissue. Receptors originate from a female donor with breast cancer. Some clones in this sample may be carry-over from other donors' samples.

As concerns this clonotype: Because the CDR3 is missing its conserved closing phenylalanine or tryptophan, this is likely a read error. The chain couples TRBV20-1 to TRBJ2-7; TRBD2 matches at 9 bases. CDR3 length: 13 residues. Germline V CDR1 and CDR2: DFQATT, SNEGSKA (reference sequence). The DNA for the CDR3 is TGCAGTGCTAGAAGACTAGCGGTCTACGAACAGTACCTC. It encodes CSARRLAVYEQYL.

This clonotype was observed many times. V usage is TRBV20-1 and J usage is TRBJ2-7; D not resolved. The length of the CDR3 is 13 residues. The V end lost 4 bases, the J end lost 4 bases, and 14 bases lay between the germline ends. The germline V gene encodes CDR1 DFQATT and CDR2 SNEGSKA (reference sequence). The CDR3 protein is CSATSATRYEQYF. CDR3 in DNA: TGCAGTGCTACTTCAGCGACTCGATACGAGCAGTACTTC.

This clonotype was seen a single time. It is likely a read error, because the conserved phenylalanine at the end of the CDR3 is missing. The rearrangement uses TRBV19 and TRBJ1-2, with unresolved D. Germline assignment: CDR1 LNHDA and CDR2 SQIVND (reference sequence). This CDR3 is built from 12 residues. The germline V and J ends were trimmed by 5 bases and 5 bases, with 9 bases remaining between them. CDR3 in amino acids: CASSGSVYGYTL. The CDR3 DNA reads as TGTGCCAGTAGTGGGAGCGTTTATGGCTACACCCTC.

This clonotype was observed at least ten times. This chain connects TRBV2 to TRBJ1-3; no firm D call. The germline V and J ends were trimmed by 4 bases and 5 bases, with 9 bases remaining between them. Germline CDR1 SNHLY, CDR2 FYNNEI. The CDR3 totals 13 residues. CDR3 sequence reads: CASSVASRNTIYF. In nucleotides, the CDR3 is TGTGCCAGCAGTGTAGCGTCCCGAAACACCATATATTTT.

This clonotype was seen repeatedly, ten times or more. For the CDR3, the DNA is TGTGCCAGCAGCGCAAGAAAGGGCGGGAGTAAAACAGATACGCAGTATTTT. Translating gives CASSARKGGSKTDTQYF. The chain links TRBV9 to TRBJ2-3, with 7 bases identical to TRBD2. Germline V gives CDR1 SGDLS, CDR2 YYNGEE. CDR3 size: 17 residues. With V trimmed by 3 bases and J by 3 bases, 13 bases remained unmatched.

Worth noting for this clonotype: Given a much more abundant clone one base away, this may be a read error. This chain joins TRBV9 and TRBJ2-1, with TRBD1 identical over 7 bases. The V segment lost 0 bases and the J segment 12 bases; nucleotides outside the gene matches: 6. Germline V CDR1 and CDR2: SGDLS, YYNGEE. This CDR3 comprises 13 residues. The CDR3 protein is CASSVEGAWTQFF. In nucleotides, the CDR3 is TGTGCCAGCAGCGTAGAGGGGGCGTGGACGCAGTTCTTC.

This clonotype has a handful of counts. This chain links TRBV11-2 with TRBJ2-3; 11 bases line up with TRBD2. The CDR3 runs 20 residues. J lost 2 bases, V lost 2 bases, and 15 bases had no gene match. CDR1 is SGHAT, CDR2 FQNNGV, per germline. Here the CDR3 DNA reads TGTGCCAGCAGCTTACGGGGGACTAGCGGAAGACAAATCTACACAGATACGCAGTATTTT. It translates to CASSLRGTSGRQIYTDTQYF. Together with reference TRBV11-2 and TRBJ2-3, the CDR3 gives the full variable domain: EAGVAQSPRYKIIEKRQSVAFWCNPISGHATLYWYQQILGQGPKLLIQFQNNGVVDDSQLPKDRFSAERLKGVDSTLKIQPAKLEDSAVYLCASSLRGTSGRQIYTDTQYFGPGTRLTVL.

This clonotype has at least ten counts. The chain employs TRBV7-9 and TRBJ1-3; D unresolved. Germline CDR1 and CDR2: SEHNR and FQNEAQ (reference sequence). The CDR3 spans 15 residues. V lost 2 bases to trimming and J lost 3 bases, with 11 bases between them. In DNA form, the CDR3 reads TGTGCCAGCAGCTTAAAACCCGGAGGTGGAAACACCATATATTTT. It translates to CASSLKPGGGNTIYF.

The chain links TRBV28 to TRBJ2-3, with a possible D match to TRBD1 (5 bases). The CDR3 is 13 amino acids. In germline, CDR1 is MDHEN, CDR2 SYDVKM. Trimming cost V 9 bases and J 2 bases, with 12 bases left between them. CDR3 nucleotide sequence: TGTGCCAGTCTTCAGGGTAACACAGATACGCAGTATTTT. Its translation: CASLQGNTDTQYF.